The sample holds one count of the clone carrying this T cell receptor beta chain. Its specificity is unknown. The CDR3 extends over 18 amino acids. Produced via immunoSEQ multiplex PCR; TCRdb's table is partial and in-frame only. Among 190,000 or so clones listed, about 94% were seen once. The sample is drawn from a study of T cell responses to AZD1222 COVID-19 vaccine. General observations from the study: Only a handful of AZD1222 recipients tested seropositive at baseline.

The TCR comes from an adult who received the AZD1222 COVID-19 vaccine. The input for sequencing was peripheral blood, taken 28 days after the second AZD1222 dose. The chain combines TRBV21-1 with TRBJ2-6. TRBV21-1 is a known pseudogene. The CDR3 loop is CASSNVLSPISGANVLTF. CDR3 sequence (DNA): TGTGCCAGCAGCAATGTCCTCAGCCCTATCTCTGGGGCCAACGTCCTGACTTTC.